The clone carrying this T cell receptor beta chain was seen at least ten times. Its antigen remains unidentified. Patients having uncontrolled infection, another autoimmune disease, pregnancy or lactation were not included. This CDR3 is built from 15 residues. With 5 bases clipped from V and 5 bases from J, the junction kept 10 bases outside the gene matches. Germline V gene data show CDR1 as MNHEY and CDR2 as SMNVEV (reference sequence). The data belong to a study of T cells in Graves' hyperthyroidism and ophthalmopathy. For the study at large: The initial diagnosis was the point when peripheral blood was collected, ahead of any treatment. Findings and limits, study-wide: Among clonotypes expanded in thyroid above 0.001, most were also found in blood. The model made its ophthalmopathy prediction, and onset followed a median around 6.5 months later.

Amplification targeted TCR beta CDR3 regions from RNA transcripts. Carried out on the TCR CDR3, a first-round RT-PCR used the HTBI primer set. TCRdb called the multiplex PCR reads again in MiXCR, with one record for every CDR3 protein. The sample consists of approximately 570,000 distinct CDR3 sequences, just under 20% of them appearing once. What was sequenced was blood. The J gene is TRBJ2-7, the V gene TRBV27; 9 positions agree with TRBD1. The receptor was derived from a man aged 40-49 years with Graves' ophthalmopathy. The CDR3 region has the DNA TGTGCCAGCAGTGCCGGGACAGGGCCTTTCAACGAGCAGTACTTC. The encoded protein is CASSAGTGPFNEQYF.